Listed here are 26 T cell receptor beta chains from one sample, sequenced in a study of shared clonotypes between healthy human individuals. The method was immunoSEQ multiplex PCR; TCRdb's version includes in-frame clones alone and lacks a portion of them. The sample yields about 990,000 clones, more than 75% seen once. The sequencing sample was made of memory CD4+ T cells from PBMCs. Subset specified: CD45RA-negative fraction. The receptors originated from a man between 18 and 29 years old in good health. Some clones in this sample may be carry-over from other donors' samples.

This clone has only a few counts. The V call is TRBV5-1, the J call TRBJ2-7; D is uncertain. The CDR3 has 14 residues. V was cut by 4 bases and J by 0 bases, with 11 bases left in between. In germline, CDR1 is SGHRS, CDR2 YFSETQ. Here the CDR3 DNA reads TGCGCCAGCAGCCCTGGACCGGCCTCCTACGAGCAGTACTTC. Protein product: CASSPGPASYEQYF.

The chain uses TRBV18 and TRBJ2-1, with 7 positions matching TRBD1. J gave up 1 base and V 5 bases, and 8 bases lay outside the gene matches. Germline-derived CDR1 and CDR2 are KGHSH and LQKENI. The CDR3 loop spans 16 amino acids. CDR3 bases: TGTGCCAGCTCATCACGACAGGGCCATTCCTACAATGAGCAGTTCTTC. Protein: CASSSRQGHSYNEQFF.

The chain joins TRBV30 to TRBJ1-1; 11 positions match TRBD1. J was trimmed by 9 bases and V by 1 base; bases with no gene match: 7. The CDR3 totals 14 residues. Germline V gives CDR1 GTSNPN, CDR2 SVGIG (reference sequence). The CDR3 protein is CAWSDDRDRGKAFF. The CDR3 DNA follows: TGTGCCTGGAGTGACGACCGGGACAGGGGGAAAGCTTTCTTT.

CDR3 protein: CASSLGQLGTEAFF. The CDR3 DNA is TGTGCCAGCAGCTTAGGACAGTTGGGCACTGAAGCTTTCTTT. This chain connects TRBV7-2 to TRBJ1-1, with D possibly being TRBD1 (5 bases). V was cut by 1 base and J by 4 bases, with 10 bases left in between. The CDR3 is made up of 14 amino acids. Per the germline V gene, CDR1 is SGHTA and CDR2 is FQGNSA. The whole variable domain, remainder taken from reference TRBV7-2 and TRBJ1-1, is GAGVSQSPSNKVTEKGKDVELRCDPISGHTALYWYRQSLGQGLEFLIYFQGNSAPDKSGLPSDRFSAERTGGSVSTLTIQRTQQEDSAVYLCASSLGQLGTEAFFGQGTRLTVV.

This clone was seen more than once but under ten times. V is TRBV21-1 and J is TRBJ1-2; the table's D call, TRBD1, was not checked against the DNA. TRBV21-1 is an annotated pseudogene. This CDR3 region has 13 residues. This CDR3 reads CASSKNRGVGYTF. The DNA for the CDR3 is TGTGCCAGCAGCAAAAACAGGGGGGTAGGCTACACCTTC.

V gene TRBV19 combines with J gene TRBJ1-1, with D tentatively TRBD1 (6 bases). Per the germline V gene, CDR1 is LNHDA and CDR2 is SQIVND (reference sequence). The CDR3 sequence is 13 residues long. The ends were cut back, 8 bases at V and 0 bases at J, with 10 bases in the middle. As DNA, the CDR3 is TGTGCCAGTCAGGGACAAATGAACACTGAAGCTTTCTTT. Translation gives CASQGQMNTEAFF.

This clone was counted ten times or more. The sample holds other DNA sequences that translate to the same CDR3. The chain couples TRBV11-2 to TRBJ2-1; D is perhaps TRBD2 (5 bases). The CDR3 consists of 15 residues. Germline V gene data show CDR1 as SGHAT and CDR2 as FQNNGV. The V end was cut by 6 bases, the J end by 5 bases, with 17 bases between. The CDR3 coding sequence is TGTGCCAGCAGTTCCGGCGGCGGGCTGAACAATGAGCAGTTCTTC. Translated, it gives CASSSGGGLNNEQFF.

The chain carries TRBV6-1 and TRBJ2-1; a possible D gene is TRBD2 (5 bases). The germline V and J ends were trimmed by 4 bases and 0 bases, with 7 bases remaining between them. This CDR3 is 14 amino acids long. Germline V gene sequence: CDR1 MNHNS, CDR2 SASEGT. Written as DNA, the CDR3 is TGTGCCAGCAGTGCCAGCGGCTCCTACAATGAGCAGTTCTTC. Encoded protein: CASSASGSYNEQFF.

This clone occurred a few times. The chain carries TRBV5-1 and TRBJ2-1; 9 bases line up with TRBD2. V lost 4 bases and J lost 6; bases outside the gene matches: 17. This CDR3 is 18 amino acids long. Per germline, CDR1 SGHRS and CDR2 YFSETQ. CDR3 in amino acids: CASSHLGSRREGGNEQFF. As DNA, the CDR3 is TGCGCCAGCAGCCACCTAGGCAGCCGGCGGGAGGGCGGCAATGAGCAGTTCTTC. Looking up the rest from reference TRBV5-1 and TRBJ2-1 gives the full variable domain: KAGVTQTPRYLIKTRGQQVTLSCSPISGHRSVSWYQQTPGQGLQFLFEYFSETQRNKGNFPGRFSGRQFSNSRSEMNVSTLELGDSALYLCASSHLGSRREGGNEQFFGPGTRLTVL.

V and J are TRBV18 and TRBJ2-2; 7 bases fit TRBD1. This CDR3 contains 16 residues. Germline loops: CDR1 KGHSH, CDR2 LQKENI. The trim removed 0 bases at V and 4 bases at J, leaving 5 bases unmatched. The CDR3, as DNA: TGTGCCAGCTCACCACCTTCCGGGACAGCCACCGGGGAGCTGTTTTTT. Its translation: CASSPPSGTATGELFF.

The V call is TRBV5-4, the J call TRBJ2-7, with D perhaps matching TRBD1 or TRBD2 (6 bases each). Germline lookup yields CDR1 SGHNT and CDR2 YYREEE (reference sequence). V lost 4 bases and J lost 2, with 13 bases in between. The CDR3 runs 14 residues. The CDR3 nucleotides are TGTGCCAGCAGCCCGGGGGCGGGGACCTACGAGCAGTACTTC. Translated, it gives CASSPGAGTYEQYF.

The chain joins TRBV9 to TRBJ2-5, with D maybe TRBD2 (6 bases). Trimming shortened V by 4 bases and J by 4 bases, and 14 bases separated the two germline ends. This CDR3 has 14 residues. Germline V gives CDR1 SGDLS, CDR2 YYNGEE. The CDR3 loop is CASSYSGRTETQYF. The CDR3 nucleotides read TGTGCCAGCAGCTACTCCGGGAGAACAGAGACCCAGTACTTC.

As regards this clone: The sample carries other DNA sequences with the same CDR3. The chain joins TRBV20-1 to TRBJ2-3; D is ambiguous. Germline assignment: CDR1 DFQATT and CDR2 SNEGSKA (reference sequence). The CDR3 has 11 residues. Deletions cut 6 bases from V and 2 bases from J, with 6 bases between. The CDR3, as DNA: TGCAGTGCCGTGTCCACAGATACGCAGTATTTT. This gives the protein CSAVSTDTQYF.

This chain joins TRBV2 and TRBJ2-2; the match to TRBD2 covers 11 bases. The CDR3 is 14 amino acids. V trimming: 1 base; J trimming: 8 bases; junction bases outside the gene matches: 0. Germline-derived CDR1 and CDR2 are SNHLY and FYNNEI. The CDR3 region is CASSEVAGGGELFF. Here the CDR3 DNA reads TGTGCCAGCAGTGAAGTAGCGGGAGGGGGGGAGCTGTTTTTT.

The CDR3 DNA follows: TGTGCCAGCAGACCGACTAGCGGGGCATACAATGAGCAGTTCTTC. Encoded protein: CASRPTSGAYNEQFF. The gene calls are TRBV6-4 and TRBJ2-1; TRBD2 agrees at 11 bases. Germline CDR1 MRHNA, CDR2 SNTAGT. CDR3 size: 15 residues. J lost 4 bases, V lost 6 bases, and 5 bases had no gene match.

The chain links TRBV2 to TRBJ2-1, with 7 bases matching TRBD2. Germline V gives CDR1 SNHLY, CDR2 FYNNEI. The V and J ends lost 6 bases and 9 bases, in that order; junction bases with no gene match: 11. The CDR3 spans 14 residues. This chain's CDR3 is CASSRGGSYGEQFF. The CDR3 DNA follows: TGTGCCAGCAGCCGTGGCGGGAGTTACGGTGAGCAGTTCTTC.

This clone was counted a single time. The V and J genes are TRBV20-1 and TRBJ2-2; no definite D call. The germline CDR1 and CDR2 sequences are DFQATT and SNEGSKA (reference sequence). V lost 6 bases and J lost 6, with 8 bases in between. The CDR3 length is 11 residues. CDR3 region: CSADQPGELFF. The CDR3 DNA sequence: TGCAGTGCCGACCAGCCCGGGGAGCTGTTTTTT.

To note about this clone: A junction boundary mismatches the germline segment, possibly from a read error. This chain links TRBV5-4 with TRBJ1-2; perhaps TRBD1 as D (6 bases). This CDR3 has 13 amino acids. CDR1 is SGHNT and CDR2 is YYREEE in the germline V gene (reference sequence). The DNA for the CDR3 is TGTGCCAGCAGCTTACAGGGTGTCTATGGCTACGCCTTC. Its translation is CASSLQGVYGYAF. Supplemented by reference TRBV5-4 and TRBJ1-2, the full variable domain reads ETGVTQSPTHLIKTRGQQVTLRCSSQSGHNTVSWYQQALGQGPQFIFQYYREEENGRGNFPPRFSGLQFPNYSSELNVNALELDDSALYLCASSLQGVYGYAFGSGTRLTVV.

This sequence joins TRBV6-1 and TRBJ2-3; TRBD2 matches at 13 bases. Germline V gene sequence: CDR1 MNHNS, CDR2 SASEGT. The CDR3 has 15 residues. The ends lost 6 bases at V and 4 bases at J; junction bases unmatched: 4. The CDR3 here is CASSPLAGGADTQYF. The CDR3 DNA follows: TGTGCCAGCAGCCCACTAGCGGGAGGGGCAGATACGCAGTATTTT.

With respect to this clone: The sample holds other DNA sequences that translate to the same CDR3. The CDR3 loop reads CASSLKETQYF. Here the CDR3 DNA reads TGCGCCAGCAGCTTGAAAGAGACCCAGTACTTC. The genes are TRBV5-1 and TRBJ2-5, with D uncertain. V shed 1 base and J shed 3 bases, with 1 base lying between them. Germline CDR1 is SGHRS and CDR2 is YFSETQ. The CDR3 consists of 11 residues.

Concerning this clone itself: Other DNA sequences in the same sample also yield this CDR3. This sequence joins TRBV5-1 and TRBJ2-1; no clear D gene. With 2 bases removed from V and 5 bases from J, the gap between germline ends came to 11 bases. CDR1 SGHRS and CDR2 YFSETQ come from the germline V gene. CDR3 length equals 14 residues. The CDR3: CASSLGLPNNEQFF. The CDR3 DNA follows: TGCGCCAGCAGCTTAGGGCTACCTAACAATGAGCAGTTCTTC. Full variable domain (rest looked up from reference TRBV5-1 and TRBJ2-1): KAGVTQTPRYLIKTRGQQVTLSCSPISGHRSVSWYQQTPGQGLQFLFEYFSETQRNKGNFPGRFSGRQFSNSRSEMNVSTLELGDSALYLCASSLGLPNNEQFFGPGTRLTVL.

The chain is built from TRBV6-5 and TRBJ1-2; D uncertain. The CDR3 covers 15 residues. The V and J ends lost 6 bases and 4 bases respectively, with 18 bases between them. CDR1 is MNHEY and CDR2 is SVGAGI in the germline V gene. In DNA, the CDR3 is TGTGCCAGCAGACCCCCTTTGGACGGCCTCTATGGCTACACCTTC. This encodes CASRPPLDGLYGYTF.

This sequence joins TRBV28 and TRBJ2-6; D is perhaps TRBD2 (6 bases). Germline assignment: CDR1 MDHEN and CDR2 SYDVKM. The germline V and J ends were trimmed by 3 bases and 1 base, with 13 bases remaining between them. The CDR3 covers 17 residues. CDR3: CASSFWKLASGANVLTF. The DNA for the CDR3 is TGTGCCAGCAGTTTTTGGAAGCTAGCGTCTGGGGCCAACGTCCTGACTTTC.

The chain is built from TRBV7-2 and TRBJ2-3; D might be TRBD2 (6 bases). V was shortened by 5 bases and J by 0 bases, with 15 bases between the two germline ends. This CDR3 spans 16 amino acids. Germline-derived CDR1 and CDR2 are SGHTA and FQGNSA. The CDR3 is CASSLRVAASTDTQYF. CDR3 in DNA: TGTGCCAGCAGCCTGCGTGTAGCGGCTAGCACAGATACGCAGTATTTT.

In the case of this clone: A read error may explain this, as a much larger clone is one base away. V usage is TRBV28 and J usage is TRBJ2-1, with 7 positions matching TRBD2. J gave up 0 bases and V 3 bases, and 17 bases lay outside the gene matches. From germline, CDR1 is MDHEN and CDR2 SYDVKM. CDR3 length: 20 residues. The CDR3 bases are TGTGCCAGCAGTTTGGGGCGTTGGATGCCTGGCGGGAGCTCCTACAATGAGCAGTTCTTC. Amino acid sequence: CASSLGRWMPGGSSYNEQFF.

V usage is TRBV2 and J usage is TRBJ2-7, with D hard to call. In germline, CDR1 is SNHLY, CDR2 FYNNEI. This CDR3 has 12 residues. V was clipped by 6 bases and J by 0 bases, with 6 bases between them. DNA for the CDR3: TGTGCCAGCAGGCTCGACTCCTACGAGCAGTACTTC. This encodes CASRLDSYEQYF.